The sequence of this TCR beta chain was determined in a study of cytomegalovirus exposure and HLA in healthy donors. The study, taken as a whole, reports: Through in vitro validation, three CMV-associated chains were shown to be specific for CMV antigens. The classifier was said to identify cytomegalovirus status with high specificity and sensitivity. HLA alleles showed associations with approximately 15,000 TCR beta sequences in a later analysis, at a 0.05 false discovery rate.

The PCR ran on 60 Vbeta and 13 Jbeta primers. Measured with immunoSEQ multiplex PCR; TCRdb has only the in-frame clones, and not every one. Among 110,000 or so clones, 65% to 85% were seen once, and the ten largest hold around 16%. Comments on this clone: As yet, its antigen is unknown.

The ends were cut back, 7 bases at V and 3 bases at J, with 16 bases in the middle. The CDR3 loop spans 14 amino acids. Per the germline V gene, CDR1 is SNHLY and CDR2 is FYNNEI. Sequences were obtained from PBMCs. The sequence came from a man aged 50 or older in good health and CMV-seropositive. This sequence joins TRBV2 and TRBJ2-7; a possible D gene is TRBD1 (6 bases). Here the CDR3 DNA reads TGTGCCAGCATCATAGAGCAGGGGCACTACGAGCAGTACTTC. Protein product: CASIIEQGHYEQYF.